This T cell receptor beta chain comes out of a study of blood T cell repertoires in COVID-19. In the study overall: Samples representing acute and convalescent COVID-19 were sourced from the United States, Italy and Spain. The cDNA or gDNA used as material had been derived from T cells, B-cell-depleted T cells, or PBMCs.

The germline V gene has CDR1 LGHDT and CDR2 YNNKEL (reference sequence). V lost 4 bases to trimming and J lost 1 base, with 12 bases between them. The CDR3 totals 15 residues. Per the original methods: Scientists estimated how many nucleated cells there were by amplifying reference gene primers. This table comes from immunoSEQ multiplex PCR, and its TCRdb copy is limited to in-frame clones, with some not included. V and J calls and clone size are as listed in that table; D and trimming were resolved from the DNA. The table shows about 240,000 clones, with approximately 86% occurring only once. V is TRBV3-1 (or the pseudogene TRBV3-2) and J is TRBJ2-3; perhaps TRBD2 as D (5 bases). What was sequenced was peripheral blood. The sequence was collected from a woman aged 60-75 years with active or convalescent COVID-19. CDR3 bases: TGTGCCAGCAGCCGACGGACTGGGGGCACAGATACGCAGTATTTT. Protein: CASSRRTGGTDTQYF.